One and the same sample provided the 26 T cell receptor beta chains below, sequenced in a study of human T cells and chemical hapten exposure. This sample's time point: patch test 2, 6 weeks after DPC sensitization. Treatment denoted: therapeutic diphenylcyclopropenone sensitization with weekly scalp DPC. Via MiXCR, TCRdb re-called the RACE reads, giving one row per CDR3 protein. The sample shows some 70,000 distinct CDR3 sequences, 10% of them seen only once. The input for sequencing was whole blood, taken in connection with sensitization to the hapten diphenylcyclopropenone (DPC). Every receptor here comes from a woman aged 45-65 years with alopecia areata. Some clones in this sample may be carry-over from other donors' samples.

The sample holds many counts of this clonotype. The rearrangement joins TRBV24-1 to TRBJ2-3, with a possible D match to TRBD2 (5 bases). The length of the CDR3 is 18 residues. V lost 2 bases to trimming and J lost 2 bases, with 19 bases between them. The germline V gene encodes CDR1 KGHDR and CDR2 SFDVKD. The CDR3 protein is CATSDSLSAGSPTDTQYF. DNA for the CDR3: TGTGCCACCAGTGATTCGCTTTCCGCGGGCTCGCCCACAGATACGCAGTATTTT.

In its sample, this clonotype was seen many times. V and J are TRBV28 and TRBJ1-4, with D maybe TRBD1 (5 bases). V was cut by 6 bases and J by 5 bases, with 16 bases left in between. CDR1 is MDHEN, CDR2 SYDVKM, per germline. The CDR3 covers 15 residues. DNA of the CDR3: TGTGCCAGCAGCATATCCGGGGGAAAAAATGAAAAACTGTTTTTT. It encodes CASSISGGKNEKLFF.

This clonotype was observed many times. V is TRBV29-1 and J is TRBJ2-2; 11 bases are shared with TRBD2. CDR3 size: 14 residues. V was clipped by 7 bases and J by 2 bases; unmatched bases: 3. Germline CDR1 reads SQVTM; CDR2 reads ANQGSEA. The CDR3 loop reads CSAGTSGNTGELFF. The CDR3 bases are TGCAGCGCAGGGACTAGCGGCAACACCGGGGAGCTGTTTTTT.

This clonotype was found many times. In nucleotides, the CDR3 is TGCAGTGCCAAAGGGGTCGAGCAGTACTTC. The encoded protein is CSAKGVEQYF. The V and J genes are TRBV20-1 and TRBJ2-7, with D possibly matching TRBD1 (5 bases). The CDR3 has 10 residues. The germline gives CDR1 DFQATT, CDR2 SNEGSKA (reference sequence). V lost 6 bases, J lost 6 bases, and 9 bases lay in between.

This clonotype came up a few times. The rearrangement links TRBV7-2 to TRBJ2-5; possibly TRBD2 for D (6 bases). Looked up from germline, CDR1 is SGHTA and CDR2 is FQGNSA. V was cut by 5 bases and J by 5 bases, with 12 bases left in between. The CDR3 has 13 amino acids. This CDR3 is CASSRGLRETQYF. DNA for the CDR3: TGTGCCAGCAGCCGGGGGTTGCGGGAGACCCAGTACTTC. The full variable domain, completed using reference TRBV7-2 and TRBJ2-5, is GAGVSQSPSNKVTEKGKDVELRCDPISGHTALYWYRQSLGQGLEFLIYFQGNSAPDKSGLPSDRFSAERTGGSVSTLTIQRTQQEDSAVYLCASSRGLRETQYFGPGTRLLVL.

This clonotype was found many times. The CDR3 sequence: CASNSMGQGDADTQYF. The CDR3 DNA is TGTGCCAGCAACTCGATGGGGCAGGGGGATGCGGATACGCAGTATTTT. The rearrangement uses TRBV7-9 and TRBJ2-3, with TRBD1 matching over 7 bases. The CDR3 is 16 residues long. Germline values: CDR1 SEHNR, CDR2 FQNEAQ (reference sequence). Losses at the gene ends were 7 bases for V and 6 bases for J; bases not matched to a gene: 16.

CDR3 in DNA: TGTGCCAGCAGCCCACGGTTGAACACAGATACGCAGTATTTT. Translating gives CASSPRLNTDTQYF. The chain combines TRBV7-9 with TRBJ2-3, with D hard to call. The CDR3 covers 14 residues. Germline-derived CDR1 and CDR2 are SEHNR and FQNEAQ (reference sequence). V lost 5 bases, J lost 2 bases, and 11 bases lay in between.

Many counts were recorded for this clonotype. J is TRBJ2-5 and V is TRBV18; no firm D call. V was pared by 5 bases and J by 3 bases, with 4 bases between. Germline lookup yields CDR1 KGHSH and CDR2 LQKENI. The CDR3 runs 11 residues. Here the CDR3 DNA reads TGTGCCAGCTCATCAAAAGAGACCCAGTACTTC. Translated, it gives CASSSKETQYF.

There are many counts of this clonotype. The J gene is TRBJ1-3, the V gene TRBV19; D uncertain. Per the germline V gene, CDR1 is LNHDA and CDR2 is SQIVND (reference sequence). The CDR3 consists of 15 residues. Trimming took 6 bases from V and 1 from J, leaving 13 bases between them. CDR3 residues: CASRPLRGSGNTIYF. The DNA of the CDR3 is TGTGCCAGTAGGCCCCTTAGAGGTTCTGGAAACACCATATATTTT.

The J gene is TRBJ2-7, the V gene TRBV2; D gene ambiguous. The V end lost 10 bases, the J end lost 0 bases, and 13 bases lay between the germline ends. The CDR3 length is 13 residues. Germline lookup yields CDR1 SNHLY and CDR2 FYNNEI. The DNA of the CDR3 is TGTGCCATTTTGAACCCCAGCTCCTACGAGCAGTACTTC. Translated, it gives CAILNPSSYEQYF.

In this sample, this clonotype turned up many times. The chain carries TRBV4-1 and TRBJ2-7; D is undetermined. The CDR3 loop spans 16 amino acids. CDR1 and CDR2 from the germline V gene are MGHRA and YSYEKL. The V gene lost 0 bases and the J gene lost 0 bases, with 12 bases spanning the gap. The CDR3 protein is CASSQEGGFPSYEQYF. DNA of the CDR3: TGCGCCAGCAGCCAAGAGGGTGGGTTCCCCTCCTACGAGCAGTACTTC.

This clonotype showed up many times. The rearrangement joins TRBV12-3 or TRBV12-4 to TRBJ2-1; D ambiguous. The CDR3 is 13 residues long. V was clipped by 6 bases and J by 9 bases, with 15 bases between them. The CDR3 protein is CASSPDDWGEQFF. The CDR3 region has the DNA TGTGCCAGCAGCCCCGACGATTGGGGTGAGCAGTTCTTC.

Turning to this clonotype: Possible read error: a much larger clone is one base away. The chain recombines TRBV4-1 with TRBJ2-4, with 8 bases fitting TRBD2. Trimming at V came to 4 bases and at J to 0 bases, leaving 11 bases not matched to a gene. CDR3 size: 18 residues. Germline V CDR1 and CDR2: MGHRA, YSYEKL. The DNA of the CDR3 is TGCGCCAGCAGCCTAGGACTAGCCAGAGGATTAGCCAAAAACATTCAGTACTTC. Translation: CASSLGLARGLAKNIQYF.

V usage is TRBV29-1 and J usage is TRBJ2-5; 8 bases fit TRBD1. CDR3 length equals 12 residues. Germline-derived CDR1 and CDR2 are SQVTM and ANQGSEA. The trim removed 6 bases at V and 2 bases at J, leaving 2 bases unmatched. Written as DNA, the CDR3 is TGCAGCGTGCACAGGGGGCAAGAGACCCAGTACTTC. Its protein is CSVHRGQETQYF.

This clonotype was picked up many times. The chain links TRBV29-1 to TRBJ2-1; TRBD1 is a possible D gene (6 bases). V lost 4 bases, J lost 8 bases, and 18 bases lay in between. Germline assignment: CDR1 SQVTM and CDR2 ANQGSEA. The CDR3 has 14 residues. CDR3 sequence: CSVALGHSRDEQFF. For the CDR3, the DNA is TGCAGCGTTGCTCTGGGACACTCACGCGATGAGCAGTTCTTC.

The chain employs TRBV5-6 and TRBJ2-1; 7 bases align to TRBD1. Per the germline V gene, CDR1 is SGHDT and CDR2 is YYEEEE. V shed 0 bases and J 0 bases; nucleotides not matched to a gene: 12. The CDR3 consists of 19 residues. The DNA for the CDR3 is TGTGCCAGCAGCTTGGTTGGGGACAGACAAGCTAGCTCCTACAATGAGCAGTTCTTC. This translates into CASSLVGDRQASSYNEQFF.

This clonotype was detected ten times or more. The chain carries TRBV20-1 and TRBJ2-7; a possible D gene is TRBD2 (6 bases). Looked up from germline, CDR1 is DFQATT and CDR2 is SNEGSKA (reference sequence). The V gene lost 1 base and the J gene lost 2 bases, with 15 bases spanning the gap. CDR3 length: 15 amino acids. CDR3 sequence reads: CSARVDGGTAYEQYF. CDR3 nucleotide sequence: TGCAGTGCTAGAGTGGATGGCGGGACCGCCTACGAGCAGTACTTC.

Concerning this clonotype: One junction end disagrees with the germline gene, perhaps due to a read error. CDR3 in DNA: TGTGCCAGCTCACCATCGTTTCCAGGCGGAACTAATGAAAAACTGCTTTTT. Amino acid sequence: CASSPSFPGGTNEKLLF. The V and J genes are TRBV18 and TRBJ1-4; D uncertain. Germline V gene lookup returns CDR1 KGHSH and CDR2 LQKENI. The CDR3 runs 17 residues.

This clonotype was seen ten or more times. The V and J genes are TRBV5-4 and TRBJ2-7; 14 positions match TRBD2. The CDR3 has 15 amino acids. V shed 4 bases and J 4 bases; nucleotides not matched to a gene: 4. The germline V gene encodes CDR1 SGHNT and CDR2 YYREEE (reference sequence). The CDR3 DNA sequence: TGTGCCAGCAGCGATGGGACTAGCGGGAGTTACGAGCAGTACTTC. Its translation is CASSDGTSGSYEQYF.

The V call is TRBV3-1, the J call TRBJ2-7; perhaps D is TRBD1 or TRBD2 (5 bases each). This CDR3 has 14 amino acids. V dropped 8 bases and J dropped 6 bases, with 20 bases sitting between them. Germline lookup yields CDR1 LGHDT and CDR2 YNNKEL (reference sequence). CDR3 DNA: TGTGCCAGCTCCCCCCGGGACGGACGCGGCGAGCAGTACTTC. Translation gives CASSPRDGRGEQYF.

The CDR3 here is CASSDLAGETDTQYF. The CDR3 DNA follows: TGTGCCAGCAGTGATCTAGCGGGAGAGACAGATACGCAGTATTTT. This sequence joins TRBV6-1 and TRBJ2-3, with 10 bases aligning to TRBD2. This CDR3 has 15 residues. V dropped 3 bases and J dropped 3; count of bases not matched to a gene: 3. The V gene's germline CDR1 is MNHNS and CDR2 SASEGT.

The table lists this clonotype with many counts. V and J are TRBV6-5 and TRBJ1-1, with 9 bases lining up with TRBD1. The CDR3 has 15 amino acids. The J segment lost 6 bases and the V segment lost 8 bases, leaving 13 bases of the junction unmatched. Germline CDR1 and CDR2: MNHEY and SVGAGI. The CDR3 region is CASAKRQRTGAEAFF. As DNA, the CDR3 is TGTGCCAGCGCCAAACGCCAACGGACAGGGGCTGAAGCTTTCTTT.

About this clonotype itself: A much larger clone is a single base away; this may be a read error. V gene TRBV29-1 combines with J gene TRBJ2-3; D possibly corresponds to TRBD1 (5 bases). The CDR3 is 15 residues long. Looked up from germline, CDR1 is SQVTM and CDR2 is ANQGSEA. CDR3 protein: CSVELSGSYTDTQCF. In DNA, the CDR3 is TGCAGCGTTGAATTGTCAGGGTCCTACACAGATACGCAGTGTTTT.

This clonotype turned up a few times. The gene calls are TRBV12-3 or TRBV12-4 and TRBJ2-1, with TRBD2 identical over 8 bases. Trimming cost V 5 bases and J 8 bases; bases outside gene matches: 2. The CDR3 extends over 12 amino acids. This CDR3 is CASSPTSDEQFF. The CDR3 DNA sequence: TGTGCCAGCAGTCCGACTAGCGATGAGCAGTTCTTC.

CDR3 bases: TGCAGTGCGGAACAGTTCAATAGCAATCAGCCCCAGCATTTT. Translating it yields CSAEQFNSNQPQHF. The rearrangement links TRBV20-1 to TRBJ1-5; D not certain. The CDR3 has 14 residues. V dropped 6 bases and J dropped 0 bases, with 12 bases sitting between them. CDR1 DFQATT and CDR2 SNEGSKA come from the germline V gene (reference sequence).

This clonotype came up many times. The J gene is TRBJ2-7, the V gene TRBV5-1, with a possible D match to TRBD2 (5 bases). This CDR3 comprises 14 residues. Per germline, CDR1 SGHRS and CDR2 YFSETQ. V was clipped by 3 bases and J by 2 bases, with 12 bases between them. The CDR3, as DNA: TGCGCCAGCAGCTCCCGGACGGGGACCTACGAGCAGTACTTC. Translating gives CASSSRTGTYEQYF.